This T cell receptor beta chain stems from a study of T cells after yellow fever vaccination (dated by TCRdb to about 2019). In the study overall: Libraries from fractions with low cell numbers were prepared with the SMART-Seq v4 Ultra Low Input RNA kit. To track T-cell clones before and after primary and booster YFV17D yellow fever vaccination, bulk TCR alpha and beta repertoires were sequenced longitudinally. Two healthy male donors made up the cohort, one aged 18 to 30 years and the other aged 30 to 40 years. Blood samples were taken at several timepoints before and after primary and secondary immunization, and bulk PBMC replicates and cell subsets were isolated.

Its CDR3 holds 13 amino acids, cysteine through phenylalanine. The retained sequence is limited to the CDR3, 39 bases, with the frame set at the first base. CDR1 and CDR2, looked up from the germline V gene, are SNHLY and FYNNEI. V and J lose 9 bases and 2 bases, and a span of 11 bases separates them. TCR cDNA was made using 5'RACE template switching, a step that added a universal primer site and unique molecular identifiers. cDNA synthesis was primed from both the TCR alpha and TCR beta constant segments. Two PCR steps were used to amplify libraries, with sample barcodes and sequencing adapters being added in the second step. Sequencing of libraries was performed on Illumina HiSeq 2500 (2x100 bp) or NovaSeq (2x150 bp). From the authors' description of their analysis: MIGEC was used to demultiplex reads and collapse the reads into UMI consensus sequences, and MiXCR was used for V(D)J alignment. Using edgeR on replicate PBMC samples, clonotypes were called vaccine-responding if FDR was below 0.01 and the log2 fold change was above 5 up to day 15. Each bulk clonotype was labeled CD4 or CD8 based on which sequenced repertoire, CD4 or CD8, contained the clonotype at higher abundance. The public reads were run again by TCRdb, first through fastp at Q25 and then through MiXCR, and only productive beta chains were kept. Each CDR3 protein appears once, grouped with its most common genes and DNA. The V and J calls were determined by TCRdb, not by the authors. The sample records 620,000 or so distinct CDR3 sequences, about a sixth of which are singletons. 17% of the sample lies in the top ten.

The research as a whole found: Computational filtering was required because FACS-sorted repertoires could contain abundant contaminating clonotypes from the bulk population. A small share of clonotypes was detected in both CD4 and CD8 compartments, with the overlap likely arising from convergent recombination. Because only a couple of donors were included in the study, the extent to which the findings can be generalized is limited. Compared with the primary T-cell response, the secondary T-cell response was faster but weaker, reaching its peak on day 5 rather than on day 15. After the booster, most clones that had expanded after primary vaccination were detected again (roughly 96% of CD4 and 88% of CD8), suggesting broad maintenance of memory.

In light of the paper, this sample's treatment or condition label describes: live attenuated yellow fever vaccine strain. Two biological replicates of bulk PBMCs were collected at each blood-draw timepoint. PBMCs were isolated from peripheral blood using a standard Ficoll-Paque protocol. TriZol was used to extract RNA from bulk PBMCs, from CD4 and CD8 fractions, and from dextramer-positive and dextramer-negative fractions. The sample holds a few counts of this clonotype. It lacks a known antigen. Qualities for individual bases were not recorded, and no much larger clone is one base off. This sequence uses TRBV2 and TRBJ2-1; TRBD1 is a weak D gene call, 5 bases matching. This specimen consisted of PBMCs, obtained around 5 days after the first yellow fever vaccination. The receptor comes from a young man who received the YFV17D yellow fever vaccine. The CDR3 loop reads CARGVETYNEQFF. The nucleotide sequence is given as TGTGCCAGAGGGGTGGAAACCTACAATGAGCAGTTCTTC.